The 6 T cell receptor beta chains listed next were all sequenced from one sample in a study of cytomegalovirus exposure and HLA in healthy donors. Assay: immunoSEQ multiplex PCR; the TCRdb copy retains only in-frame clones and omits some. This repertoire shows about 180,000 clones, roughly 86% found once; its top ten account for roughly 3%. Sequencing was carried out using PBMCs. These receptors all stem from a man aged 18 to 29 in good health and CMV-seropositive.

The chain carries TRBV2 and TRBJ2-1, with D maybe TRBD1 (6 bases). Germline-derived CDR1 and CDR2 are SNHLY and FYNNEI. Trimming took off 5 bases at V and 10 bases at J, with 12 bases between the two ends. The CDR3 length is 12 residues. The CDR3 bases are TGTGCCAGCAGTTCCCGGACAGCCGAGCAGTTCTTC. Protein product: CASSSRTAEQFF.

The V call is TRBV27, the J call TRBJ1-1; 7 positions agree with TRBD1. J gave up 1 base and V 3 bases, and 5 bases lay outside the gene matches. Germline V gene lookup returns CDR1 MNHEY and CDR2 SMNVEV (reference sequence). This CDR3 has 15 amino acids. The CDR3 sequence: CASSFTGAQNTEAFF. The CDR3 DNA is TGTGCCAGCAGTTTCACAGGGGCTCAGAACACTGAAGCTTTCTTT.

V and J are TRBV7-8 and TRBJ2-7; 10 positions agree with TRBD2. The trim removed 5 bases at V and 5 bases at J, leaving 12 bases unmatched. CDR1 and CDR2 (germline): SGHVS, FQNEAQ. The CDR3 sequence is 16 residues long. The CDR3 sequence is CASSPTRAGGLDEQYF. The CDR3 DNA follows: TGTGCCAGCAGCCCCACCCGAGCGGGGGGGCTTGACGAGCAGTACTTC. The whole variable domain, filled in from reference TRBV7-8 and TRBJ2-7, reads GAGVSQSPRYKVAKRGQDVALRCDPISGHVSLFWYQQALGQGPEFLTYFQNEAQLDKSGLPSDRFFAERPEGSVSTLKIQRTQQEDSAVYLCASSPTRAGGLDEQYFGPGTRLTVT.

The chain is built from TRBV2 and TRBJ2-3; 7 nucleotides line up with TRBD1. Germline V lookup: CDR1 SNHLY, CDR2 FYNNEI. This CDR3 is built from 16 residues. Trimming took 6 bases from V and 1 from J; bases not matched to a gene: 10. The CDR3, as DNA: TGTGCCAGCAGCGACCTGACAGGGTGGGGCACAGATACGCAGTATTTT. This encodes CASSDLTGWGTDTQYF. Looking up the rest from reference TRBV2 and TRBJ2-3 gives the full variable domain: EPEVTQTPSHQVTQMGQEVILRCVPISNHLYFYWYRQILGQKVEFLVSFYNNEISEKSEIFDDQFSVERPDGSNFTLKIRSTKLEDSAMYFCASSDLTGWGTDTQYFGPGTRLTVL.

The chain has TRBV2 and TRBJ2-5, with D possibly TRBD2 on 5 matching bases. Germline V gene sequence: CDR1 SNHLY, CDR2 FYNNEI. V was cut by 4 bases and J by 5 bases, with 8 bases left in between. The CDR3 has 12 amino acids. CDR3 protein: CASSGRRETQYF. The CDR3 nucleotides read TGTGCCAGCAGTGGGCGGAGGGAGACCCAGTACTTC.

This chain links TRBV10-3 with TRBJ1-1; D call uncertain. The CDR3 loop spans 16 amino acids. Germline CDR1 ENHRY, CDR2 SYGVKD. Trimming pared 0 bases from V and 2 bases from J, leaving 13 bases between. In DNA, the CDR3 is TGTGCCATCAGTGAGTCTGTGGGAGAAATCAACACTGAAGCTTTCTTT. Translating gives CAISESVGEINTEAFF.